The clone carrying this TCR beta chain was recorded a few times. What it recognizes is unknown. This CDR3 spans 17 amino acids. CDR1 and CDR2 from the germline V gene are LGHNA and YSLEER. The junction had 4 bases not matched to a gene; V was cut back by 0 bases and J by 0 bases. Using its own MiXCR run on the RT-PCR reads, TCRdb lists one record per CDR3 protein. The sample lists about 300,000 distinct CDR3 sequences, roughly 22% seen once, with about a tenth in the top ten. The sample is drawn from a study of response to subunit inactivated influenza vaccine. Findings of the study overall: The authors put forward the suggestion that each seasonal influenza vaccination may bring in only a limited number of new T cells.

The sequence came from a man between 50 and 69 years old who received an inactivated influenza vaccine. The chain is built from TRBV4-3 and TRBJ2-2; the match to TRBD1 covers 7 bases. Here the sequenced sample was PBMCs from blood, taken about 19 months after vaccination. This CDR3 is CASSQDFTGANTGELFF. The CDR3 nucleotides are TGCGCCAGCAGCCAAGATTTTACAGGGGCGAACACCGGGGAGCTGTTTTTT.